Listed below are T cell receptor beta chains from one sample, sequenced in a study of T cells expressing NK-cell markers. TCRdb re-analyzed the 5' RACE reads; it lists each CDR3 protein once, without DNA. The table lists about 540,000 distinct CDR3 sequences. The sample taken for sequencing was blood T cells: a sorted CD56 or NKG2C T cell subset, CD4+ or CD8+ T cells, or bulk PBMC T cells (not recorded which). These receptors came from a young man in good health. CDR3s include the opening cysteine and the closing phenylalanine or tryptophan.

>TRBJ1-1|13|TRBV12-3/TRBV12-4
CASIYRGETEAFF
>TRBJ1-2|13|TRBV20-1
CSASSQGNYGYTF
>TRBJ2-3|16|TRBV6-5
CASSSGTSGVPDTQYF
>TRBJ2-7|14|TRBV6-5
CASSYSRYGYEQYF
>TRBJ2-5|14|TRBV7-9
CASSSEGSGETQYF
>TRBJ2-2|15|TRBV12-3/TRBV12-4
CASSLFIQNTGELFF
>TRBJ2-1|16|TRBV27
CASSFQAAEPPNEQFF
>TRBJ2-5|14|TRBV12-3/TRBV12-4
CASRPTAGLETQYF
>TRBJ2-3|16|TRBV6-2/TRBV6-3
CASSEGIRGSTDTQYF
>TRBJ2-3|14|TRBV5-1
CASSLSLVADTQYF
>TRBJ2-7|14|TRBV29-1
CSVGGQGSSYEQYF
>TRBJ2-5|15|TRBV5-1
CASSRDRDIQETQYF